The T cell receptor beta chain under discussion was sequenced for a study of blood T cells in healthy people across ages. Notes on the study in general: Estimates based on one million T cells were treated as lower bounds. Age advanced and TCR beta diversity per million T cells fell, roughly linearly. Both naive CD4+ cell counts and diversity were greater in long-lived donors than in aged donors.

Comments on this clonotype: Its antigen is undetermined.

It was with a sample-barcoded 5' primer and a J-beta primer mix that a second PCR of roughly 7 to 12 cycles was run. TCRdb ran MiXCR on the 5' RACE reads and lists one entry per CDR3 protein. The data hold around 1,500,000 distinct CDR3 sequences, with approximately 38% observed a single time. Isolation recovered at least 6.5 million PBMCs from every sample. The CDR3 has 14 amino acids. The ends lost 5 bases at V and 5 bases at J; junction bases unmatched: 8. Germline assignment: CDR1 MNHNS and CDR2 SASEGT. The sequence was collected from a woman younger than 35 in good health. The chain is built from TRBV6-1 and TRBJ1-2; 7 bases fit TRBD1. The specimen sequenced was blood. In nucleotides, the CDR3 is TGTGCCAGCAGTACGGGACAGCCCATTTATGGCTACACCTTC. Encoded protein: CASSTGQPIYGYTF.